This is a list of T cell receptor beta chains from one sample in a study of graft-versus-host responses after intestinal transplantation. TCRdb keeps only in-frame clones here, not all; method: immunoSEQ multiplex PCR. The data contain roughly 100,000 clones, roughly 93% of them singletons. The antigens of these receptors remain unknown. The source material was unstimulated CD8+ T cells sorted from spleen or lymph node cells, sampled before intestinal transplant. Source of these receptors: a human donor who received an intestinal transplant. CDR3s include the opening cysteine and the closing phenylalanine or tryptophan. D genes are given only for firm matches. The size of a clone is reported for some rows only, either as once, few or many, or as a class for expanded clones.

clone_size: NA; d_call: NA; j_call: TRBJ2-2; v_call: TRBV19; cdr3_length: 15; cdr3_nt: TGTGCCAGTCTCCCTGTCTGGGGGAACACCGGGGAGCTGTTTTTT; cdr3_aa: CASLPVWGNTGELFF
clone_size: few; d_call: NA; j_call: TRBJ2-7; v_call: TRBV7-9; cdr3_length: 14; cdr3_nt: TGTGCCAGCAGCTTAGAACAGGGTGCTTACGAGCAGTACTTC; cdr3_aa: CASSLEQGAYEQYF
clone_size: once; d_call: TRBD1; j_call: TRBJ2-3; v_call: TRBV9; cdr3_length: 17; cdr3_nt: TGTGCCAGCAGCGCAAGCTCCGGGACAGGGCCCAATGCTACGCAGTATTTT; cdr3_aa: CASSASSGTGPNATQYF
clone_size: NA; d_call: NA; j_call: TRBJ1-1; v_call: TRBV10-2; cdr3_length: 15; cdr3_nt: TGCGCCAGCAGTGATTTTTCGGGGGTGGGCACTGAAGCTTTCTTT; cdr3_aa: CASSDFSGVGTEAFF
clone_size: once; d_call: NA; j_call: TRBJ1-1; v_call: TRBV6-5; cdr3_length: 13; cdr3_nt: TGTGCCAGCAGTTACTCGGGGGGCACTGAAGCTTTCTTT; cdr3_aa: CASSYSGGTEAFF
clone_size: once; d_call: NA; j_call: TRBJ1-1; v_call: TRBV9; cdr3_length: 15; cdr3_nt: TGTGCCAGCACCCCTCTTCCGGGTTCTAACACTGAAGCTTTCTTT; cdr3_aa: CASTPLPGSNTEAFF
clone_size: NA; d_call: TRBD1; j_call: TRBJ2-7; v_call: TRBV5-8; cdr3_length: 14; cdr3_nt: TGTGCCAGCAGCAACCGGACAGGGGATCGCGAGCAGTACTTC; cdr3_aa: CASSNRTGDREQYF
clone_size: NA; d_call: NA; j_call: TRBJ2-1; v_call: TRBV5-1; cdr3_length: 14; cdr3_nt: TGCGCCAGCAGGGGGGACGGCTCCTACAATGAGCAGTTCTTC; cdr3_aa: CASRGDGSYNEQFF
clone_size: NA; d_call: NA; j_call: TRBJ1-2; v_call: TRBV6-1; cdr3_length: 12; cdr3_nt: TGTGCCAGCAGTGATTTAAGGGATGGCTACACCTTC; cdr3_aa: CASSDLRDGYTF
clone_size: NA; d_call: NA; j_call: TRBJ2-1; v_call: TRBV19; cdr3_length: 14; cdr3_nt: TGTGCCAGTGGAGGGGGAGGCTCCTACAATGAGCAGTTCTTC; cdr3_aa: CASGGGGSYNEQFF
clone_size: NA; d_call: TRBD1; j_call: TRBJ2-7; v_call: TRBV13; cdr3_length: 14; cdr3_nt: TGTGCCAGCGGGACAGGGGCCCTACCCTACGAGCAGTACTTC; cdr3_aa: CASGTGALPYEQYF
clone_size: NA; d_call: TRBD1; j_call: TRBJ1-1; v_call: TRBV19; cdr3_length: 16; cdr3_nt: TGTGCCAGTATCCCGGACAGGAGGGGAATGAACACTGAAGCTTTCTTT; cdr3_aa: CASIPDRRGMNTEAFF
clone_size: NA; d_call: TRBD2; j_call: TRBJ2-5; v_call: TRBV7-9; cdr3_length: 15; cdr3_nt: TGTGCCAGCAGCTCCGCGGGGGGAACCCAAGAGACCCAGTACTTC; cdr3_aa: CASSSAGGTQETQYF
clone_size: NA; d_call: TRBD2; j_call: TRBJ2-7; v_call: TRBV6-6; cdr3_length: 16; cdr3_nt: TGTGCCAGCAGCGCCGGACTAGCGGGGGGGCGGGACGAGCAGTACTTC; cdr3_aa: CASSAGLAGGRDEQYF
clone_size: NA; d_call: TRBD1; j_call: TRBJ1-2; v_call: TRBV29-1; cdr3_length: 13; cdr3_nt: TGCAGCGTCGATCCGACAGGGCGGTATGGCTACACCTTC; cdr3_aa: CSVDPTGRYGYTF
clone_size: NA; d_call: NA; j_call: TRBJ1-1; v_call: TRBV27; cdr3_length: 14; cdr3_nt: TGTGCCAGCAGACTGTCCTCGGGAGGCACTGAAGCTTTCTTT; cdr3_aa: CASRLSSGGTEAFF
clone_size: NA; d_call: NA; j_call: TRBJ2-7; v_call: TRBV11-2; cdr3_length: 16; cdr3_nt: TGTGCCAGCAGCCGATGGACTAAAGACAGAGCCTACGAGCAGTACTTC; cdr3_aa: CASSRWTKDRAYEQYF
clone_size: NA; d_call: NA; j_call: TRBJ2-5; v_call: TRBV12-5; cdr3_length: 14; cdr3_nt: TGTGCTAGTGGTTTGTTGGGGGGCGGGGAGACCCAGTACTTC; cdr3_aa: CASGLLGGGETQYF
clone_size: NA; d_call: NA; j_call: TRBJ2-2; v_call: TRBV10-3; cdr3_length: 11; cdr3_nt: TGTGCCATCAGGGGAGGCGGGGAGCTGTTTTTT; cdr3_aa: CAIRGGGELFF
clone_size: NA; d_call: NA; j_call: TRBJ2-1; v_call: TRBV6-5; cdr3_length: 15; cdr3_nt: TGTGCCAGCAGTTACTCTCTGGGGCCCTACAATGAGCAGTTCTTC; cdr3_aa: CASSYSLGPYNEQFF
clone_size: NA; d_call: NA; j_call: TRBJ2-1; v_call: TRBV23-1; cdr3_length: 16; cdr3_nt: TGCGCCAGCAGTCAATCGGGGAGACGCCCCTGCAATGAGCAGTTCTTC; cdr3_aa: CASSQSGRRPCNEQFF
clone_size: NA; d_call: NA; j_call: TRBJ1-1; v_call: TRBV13; cdr3_length: 12; cdr3_nt: TGTGCCAGCAGCAGGGGAAACACTGAAGCTTTCTTT; cdr3_aa: CASSRGNTEAFF
clone_size: NA; d_call: TRBD2; j_call: TRBJ2-7; v_call: TRBV7-8; cdr3_length: 15; cdr3_nt: TGTGCCAGCAGCTCCGCGGGAGCGGGGCAAGGCGAGCAGTACTTC; cdr3_aa: CASSSAGAGQGEQYF
clone_size: NA; d_call: NA; j_call: TRBJ1-2; v_call: TRBV5-1; cdr3_length: 13; cdr3_nt: TGCGCCAGCAGCTTCGGGGGGGACTATGGCTACACCTTC; cdr3_aa: CASSFGGDYGYTF
clone_size: NA; d_call: NA; j_call: TRBJ1-1; v_call: TRBV10-1; cdr3_length: 13; cdr3_nt: TGCGCCAGCAGTGAGGACATGAACACTGAAGCTTTCTTT; cdr3_aa: CASSEDMNTEAFF
clone_size: NA; d_call: NA; j_call: TRBJ1-2; v_call: TRBV14; cdr3_length: 15; cdr3_nt: TGTGCCAGCAGCCAAGGTACGGAACACCCGTATGGCTACACCTTC; cdr3_aa: CASSQGTEHPYGYTF
clone_size: NA; d_call: TRBD2; j_call: TRBJ2-7; v_call: TRBV6-5; cdr3_length: 13; cdr3_nt: TGTGCCAGCAGTTTAGCGGGAGCCTACGAGCAGTACTTC; cdr3_aa: CASSLAGAYEQYF
clone_size: NA; d_call: NA; j_call: TRBJ1-2; v_call: TRBV6-1; cdr3_length: 13; cdr3_nt: TGTGCCCTCAGCCGGGGGGCTAACTATGGCTACACCTTC; cdr3_aa: CALSRGANYGYTF
clone_size: NA; d_call: NA; j_call: TRBJ2-7; v_call: TRBV6-1; cdr3_length: 11; cdr3_nt: TGTGCCAGCAGCGGGACTTTTGAGCAGTACTTC; cdr3_aa: CASSGTFEQYF
clone_size: NA; d_call: NA; j_call: TRBJ1-4; v_call: TRBV6-6; cdr3_length: 15; cdr3_nt: TGTGCCAGCAGTTACATGGATGGCTTCGGTGAAAAACTGTTTTTT; cdr3_aa: CASSYMDGFGEKLFF
clone_size: NA; d_call: NA; j_call: TRBJ1-3; v_call: TRBV9; cdr3_length: 15; cdr3_nt: TGTGCCAGCAGCCCCGACGGGGCCGACGGAAACACCATATATTTT; cdr3_aa: CASSPDGADGNTIYF
clone_size: NA; d_call: TRBD1; j_call: TRBJ1-2; v_call: TRBV4-1; cdr3_length: 16; cdr3_nt: TGCGCCAGCAGCCAATACAAGGGGGCGAGGAATTATGGCTACACCTTC; cdr3_aa: CASSQYKGARNYGYTF
clone_size: NA; d_call: NA; j_call: TRBJ1-2; v_call: TRBV5-4; cdr3_length: 11; cdr3_nt: TGTGCCAGCGCCCGCGGGGCACACTACACCTTC; cdr3_aa: CASARGAHYTF
clone_size: NA; d_call: NA; j_call: TRBJ1-1; v_call: TRBV11-2; cdr3_length: 16; cdr3_nt: TGTGCCAGCAGCTTAGATAGTAGGACAGCGAACACTGAAGCTTTCTTT; cdr3_aa: CASSLDSRTANTEAFF
clone_size: NA; d_call: TRBD1; j_call: TRBJ2-3; v_call: TRBV27; cdr3_length: 17; cdr3_nt: TGTGCCAGCAGTTTTTCCCCCGACAGGGGGCGGAGGGATACGCAGTATTTT; cdr3_aa: CASSFSPDRGRRDTQYF
clone_size: NA; d_call: NA; j_call: TRBJ2-5; v_call: TRBV6-5; cdr3_length: 12; cdr3_nt: TGTGCCAGCAGTGACGGGCTAGAGACCCAGTACTTC; cdr3_aa: CASSDGLETQYF
clone_size: NA; d_call: NA; j_call: TRBJ1-1; v_call: TRBV19; cdr3_length: 13; cdr3_nt: TGTGCCAGTAGTATCTCAGGATACACTGAAGCTTTCTTT; cdr3_aa: CASSISGYTEAFF
clone_size: NA; d_call: TRBD2; j_call: TRBJ2-7; v_call: TRBV5-4; cdr3_length: 16; cdr3_nt: TGTGCCAGCAGCACCCAACTAGCGGGGGAAACCTACGAGCAGTACTTC; cdr3_aa: CASSTQLAGETYEQYF
clone_size: NA; d_call: NA; j_call: TRBJ2-7; v_call: TRBV6-5; cdr3_length: 12; cdr3_nt: TGTGCCAGCAGTTACTCCCCCTACGAGCAGTACTTC; cdr3_aa: CASSYSPYEQYF
clone_size: NA; d_call: NA; j_call: TRBJ1-2; v_call: TRBV7-9; cdr3_length: 12; cdr3_nt: TGTGCCAGCAGCTTAGCGATTTCTGGCTACACCTTC; cdr3_aa: CASSLAISGYTF
clone_size: NA; d_call: NA; j_call: TRBJ1-3; v_call: TRBV7-9; cdr3_length: 18; cdr3_nt: TGTGCCAGCAGCTTATATGGACCTGAACTCCTCTCTGGAAACACCATATATTTT; cdr3_aa: CASSLYGPELLSGNTIYF
clone_size: NA; d_call: NA; j_call: TRBJ1-2; v_call: TRBV5-6; cdr3_length: 15; cdr3_nt: TGTGCCAGCAGCTTAGCCCTGGCGCAGCTCTATGGCTACACCTTC; cdr3_aa: CASSLALAQLYGYTF
clone_size: NA; d_call: NA; j_call: TRBJ2-1; v_call: TRBV7-6; cdr3_length: 18; cdr3_nt: TGTGCCAGCAGCTTAGTCGTTCCCGTGGGGGACTTGGACAATGAGCAGTTCTTC; cdr3_aa: CASSLVVPVGDLDNEQFF
clone_size: NA; d_call: NA; j_call: TRBJ2-3; v_call: TRBV10-3; cdr3_length: 12; cdr3_nt: TGTGCCATCAGTGATGAAGCAGATACGCAGTATTTT; cdr3_aa: CAISDEADTQYF
clone_size: NA; d_call: NA; j_call: TRBJ1-2; v_call: TRBV2; cdr3_length: 15; cdr3_nt: TGTGCCAGCAATGGAGTCGCGGGAGGACGGTATGGCTACACCTTC; cdr3_aa: CASNGVAGGRYGYTF
clone_size: NA; d_call: NA; j_call: TRBJ1-1; v_call: TRBV4-1; cdr3_length: 19; cdr3_nt: TGCGCCAGCAGCCAAGATACGATCAGGCAGGGAGGGCCGAACACTGAAGCTTTCTTT; cdr3_aa: CASSQDTIRQGGPNTEAFF